These 15 T cell receptor beta chains share one sample of origin, sequenced in a study of breast tumors, draining lymph nodes, adjacent tissues. Breast cancer patients provided tissue from their axillary draining lymph nodes. TCRdb ran MiXCR on the multiplex PCR reads and lists one entry per CDR3 protein. Of about 230,000 distinct CDR3 sequences listed, about a third are singletons. Sequencing was performed on axillary lymph node tissue. Every receptor here comes from a female donor with breast cancer. Some clones in this sample may be carry-over from other donors' samples.

This clonotype showed up many times. This chain connects TRBV15 to TRBJ2-5, with D perhaps being TRBD1 or TRBD2 (5 bases each). Germline CDR1 and CDR2: LNHNV and YYDKDF (reference sequence). With 4 bases removed from V and 4 bases from J, the gap between germline ends came to 16 bases. The CDR3 is 15 amino acids. The CDR3 DNA sequence: TGTGCCACCAGCAAGAAGGGACCACAAGCAGAGACCCAGTACTTC. Translating gives CATSKKGPQAETQYF.

A remark on this clonotype: At one end, the junction sequence differs from germline, possibly due to a read error. The V call is TRBV10-3, the J call TRBJ2-5; 8 bases match TRBD2. CDR3 length: 12 residues. Germline CDR1 ENHRY, CDR2 SYGVKD. CDR3 amino acids: CAISGRGETQHF. The DNA for the CDR3 is TGTGCCATCAGTGGGCGGGGGGAGACCCAGCACTTC.

This chain joins TRBV7-9 and TRBJ1-1, with 7 bases fitting TRBD1. The germline V gene has CDR1 SEHNR and CDR2 FQNEAQ (reference sequence). The CDR3 has 13 residues. The V segment lost 8 bases and the J segment 4 bases; nucleotides outside the gene matches: 7. The CDR3 here is CASLRQGGTEAFF. The CDR3, as DNA: TGTGCCAGCCTTCGACAGGGAGGCACTGAAGCTTTCTTT.

The chain combines TRBV6-6 with TRBJ2-4, with 10 bases lining up with TRBD1. V gave up 5 bases and J gave up 1 base; unmatched junction bases: 5. The CDR3 is made up of 16 amino acids. Germline values: CDR1 MNHNY, CDR2 SVGAGI (reference sequence). For the CDR3, the DNA is TGTGCCAGCAGTCCGTTGGACAGGGGGGCCAAAAACATTCAGTACTTC. Its protein is CASSPLDRGAKNIQYF.

The rearrangement joins TRBV28 to TRBJ1-5, with D hard to call. The CDR3 has 15 amino acids. V was clipped by 2 bases and J by 4 bases, with 12 bases between them. Germline CDR1 reads MDHEN; CDR2 reads SYDVKM. CDR3 protein: CASSLISGLNQPQHF. The CDR3 DNA is TGTGCCAGCAGTTTAATCTCAGGACTTAATCAGCCCCAGCATTTT.

This clonotype came up a few times. The chain uses TRBV5-1 and TRBJ1-1, with TRBD1 identical over 7 bases. Germline CDR1 SGHRS, CDR2 YFSETQ. This CDR3 region has 17 residues. Trimming removed 4 bases from V and 1 base from J; junction bases left unmatched: 13. In nucleotides, the CDR3 is TGCGCCAGCAGCCTGAGACCCACGACAGGGTCGAACACTGAAGCTTTCTTT. Translating it yields CASSLRPTTGSNTEAFF.

The chain couples TRBV25-1 to TRBJ2-7, with D possibly matching TRBD1 (6 bases). The CDR3 contains 17 residues. Per germline, CDR1 MGHDK and CDR2 SYGVNS. V shed 4 bases and J shed 4 bases, with 23 bases lying between them. The CDR3 is CASSANPNQGNSYEQYF. In DNA form, the CDR3 reads TGTGCCAGCAGTGCTAATCCAAACCAGGGGAATAGTTACGAGCAGTACTTC.

This clonotype has a count of ten or more. The junction shows a germline mismatch at one end, possibly a read error. The rearrangement links TRBV6-5 to TRBJ1-2; 8 bases match TRBD1. The CDR3 is 14 amino acids. The germline V gene has CDR1 MNHEY and CDR2 SVGAGI. DNA for the CDR3: TGTGCCAGCAGTCACTCCACAGGGGGAAGGGGCTACACCTTC. Translation gives CASSHSTGGRGYTF.

Of note for this clonotype: A much larger clone is a single base away; this may be a read error. The chain uses TRBV2 and TRBJ2-3; 7 positions match TRBD2. The CDR3 has 13 residues. Germline CDR1 and CDR2: SNHLY and FYNNEI. Germline trimming cut 7 bases from V and 1 base from J; bases unmatched to any gene: 2. CDR3 nucleotide sequence: TGTGCCAGCATGAGCGGGGGCACAGATACGCAGTATTTT. Its translation: CASMSGGTDTQYF.

Many counts were recorded for this clonotype. The chain has TRBV5-1 and TRBJ2-3; TRBD2 agrees at 12 bases. Germline trimming cut 4 bases from V and 5 bases from J; bases unmatched to any gene: 5. CDR1 and CDR2 from the germline V gene are SGHRS and YFSETQ. CDR3 length: 15 residues. CDR3 loop: CASSASGRAIDTQYF. The CDR3 coding sequence is TGCGCCAGCAGCGCTAGCGGGAGGGCAATAGATACGCAGTATTTT. Looking up the rest from reference TRBV5-1 and TRBJ2-3 gives the full variable domain: KAGVTQTPRYLIKTRGQQVTLSCSPISGHRSVSWYQQTPGQGLQFLFEYFSETQRNKGNFPGRFSGRQFSNSRSEMNVSTLELGDSALYLCASSASGRAIDTQYFGPGTRLTVL.

This clonotype was found once. The CDR3, as DNA: TGCAGTGCTAGGGGCGGGGATCAGCCCCAGCATTTT. The encoded protein is CSARGGDQPQHF. The chain recombines TRBV20-1 with TRBJ1-5; D gene ambiguous. CDR3 size: 12 residues. V was trimmed by 3 bases and J by 5 bases, leaving 8 bases between them. Per germline, CDR1 DFQATT and CDR2 SNEGSKA (reference sequence).

This clonotype was counted between two and nine times. Given a much more abundant clone one base away, this may be a read error. The chain employs TRBV20-1 and TRBJ2-5; 9 nucleotides match TRBD2. Per the germline V gene, CDR1 is DFQATT and CDR2 is SNEGSKA (reference sequence). The CDR3 totals 16 residues. The ends lost 4 bases at V and 3 bases at J; junction bases unmatched: 12. CDR3 sequence reads: CSAISTGASGKETQYF. CDR3 DNA sequence: TGCAGTGCTATAAGCACCGGGGCTAGCGGGAAAGAGACCCAGTACTTC.

This clonotype was detected ten times or more. V gene TRBV24-1 combines with J gene TRBJ2-1; D is tentatively TRBD1 or TRBD2 (5 bases each). The V end was cut by 3 bases, the J end by 8 bases, with 10 bases between. The CDR3 runs to 13 residues. CDR1 and CDR2 from the germline V gene are KGHDR and SFDVKD. In DNA, the CDR3 is TGTGCCACCAGTGATAGGGGACCATATGAGCAGTTCTTC. It yields the protein CATSDRGPYEQFF.

V usage is TRBV2 and J usage is TRBJ2-5; TRBD1 or TRBD2 may be the D gene (6 bases each). Germline loops: CDR1 SNHLY, CDR2 FYNNEI. Trimming pared 6 bases from V and 4 bases from J, leaving 18 bases between. This CDR3 has 15 amino acids. The CDR3 DNA reads as TGTGCCAGCAGGCTCAGGGGAGGAGGAGGAGAGACCCAGTACTTC. This encodes CASRLRGGGGETQYF.

This clonotype has at least ten counts. The chain is built from TRBV4-1 and TRBJ2-1; 9 nucleotides line up with TRBD2. The CDR3 runs 18 residues. CDR1 is MGHRA, CDR2 YSYEKL, per germline. With V trimmed by 1 base and J by 2 bases, 9 bases remained unmatched. The CDR3 loop is CASSQVPLVAGAYNEQFF. CDR3 sequence (DNA): TGCGCCAGCAGCCAAGTCCCCTTAGTAGCGGGGGCCTACAATGAGCAGTTCTTC.